This record concerns one T cell receptor beta chain sequence. The record originates from a study of blood T cell repertoires in COVID-19. Study summary: There were acute and convalescent COVID-19 samples, and they came from the United States, Italy and Spain.

CDR1 and CDR2 from the germline V gene are SQVTM and ANQGSEA. With 3 bases removed from V and 6 bases from J, the gap between germline ends came to 10 bases. The CDR3 contains 12 residues. Clones were sequenced by immunoSEQ multiplex PCR, and TCRdb holds only the in-frame ones, with some missing. The sample has over 350,000 clones, 80% to 95% seen once. Grouping used clinical history reported by participants in a survey and questionnaire. Individuals in the exposed group had encountered a COVID-19 case within 2 weeks preceding study entry. The sequencing input was PBMCs or T cells enriched from blood (not recorded which). This clonotype originated in a woman aged 40 to 50 who had been exposed to COVID-19. The gene calls are TRBV29-1 and TRBJ2-3, with a possible D match to TRBD2 (7 bases). In nucleotides, the CDR3 is TGCAGCGTTGAGGCGGGGGCCGATACGCAGTATTTT. It specifies CSVEAGADTQYF.